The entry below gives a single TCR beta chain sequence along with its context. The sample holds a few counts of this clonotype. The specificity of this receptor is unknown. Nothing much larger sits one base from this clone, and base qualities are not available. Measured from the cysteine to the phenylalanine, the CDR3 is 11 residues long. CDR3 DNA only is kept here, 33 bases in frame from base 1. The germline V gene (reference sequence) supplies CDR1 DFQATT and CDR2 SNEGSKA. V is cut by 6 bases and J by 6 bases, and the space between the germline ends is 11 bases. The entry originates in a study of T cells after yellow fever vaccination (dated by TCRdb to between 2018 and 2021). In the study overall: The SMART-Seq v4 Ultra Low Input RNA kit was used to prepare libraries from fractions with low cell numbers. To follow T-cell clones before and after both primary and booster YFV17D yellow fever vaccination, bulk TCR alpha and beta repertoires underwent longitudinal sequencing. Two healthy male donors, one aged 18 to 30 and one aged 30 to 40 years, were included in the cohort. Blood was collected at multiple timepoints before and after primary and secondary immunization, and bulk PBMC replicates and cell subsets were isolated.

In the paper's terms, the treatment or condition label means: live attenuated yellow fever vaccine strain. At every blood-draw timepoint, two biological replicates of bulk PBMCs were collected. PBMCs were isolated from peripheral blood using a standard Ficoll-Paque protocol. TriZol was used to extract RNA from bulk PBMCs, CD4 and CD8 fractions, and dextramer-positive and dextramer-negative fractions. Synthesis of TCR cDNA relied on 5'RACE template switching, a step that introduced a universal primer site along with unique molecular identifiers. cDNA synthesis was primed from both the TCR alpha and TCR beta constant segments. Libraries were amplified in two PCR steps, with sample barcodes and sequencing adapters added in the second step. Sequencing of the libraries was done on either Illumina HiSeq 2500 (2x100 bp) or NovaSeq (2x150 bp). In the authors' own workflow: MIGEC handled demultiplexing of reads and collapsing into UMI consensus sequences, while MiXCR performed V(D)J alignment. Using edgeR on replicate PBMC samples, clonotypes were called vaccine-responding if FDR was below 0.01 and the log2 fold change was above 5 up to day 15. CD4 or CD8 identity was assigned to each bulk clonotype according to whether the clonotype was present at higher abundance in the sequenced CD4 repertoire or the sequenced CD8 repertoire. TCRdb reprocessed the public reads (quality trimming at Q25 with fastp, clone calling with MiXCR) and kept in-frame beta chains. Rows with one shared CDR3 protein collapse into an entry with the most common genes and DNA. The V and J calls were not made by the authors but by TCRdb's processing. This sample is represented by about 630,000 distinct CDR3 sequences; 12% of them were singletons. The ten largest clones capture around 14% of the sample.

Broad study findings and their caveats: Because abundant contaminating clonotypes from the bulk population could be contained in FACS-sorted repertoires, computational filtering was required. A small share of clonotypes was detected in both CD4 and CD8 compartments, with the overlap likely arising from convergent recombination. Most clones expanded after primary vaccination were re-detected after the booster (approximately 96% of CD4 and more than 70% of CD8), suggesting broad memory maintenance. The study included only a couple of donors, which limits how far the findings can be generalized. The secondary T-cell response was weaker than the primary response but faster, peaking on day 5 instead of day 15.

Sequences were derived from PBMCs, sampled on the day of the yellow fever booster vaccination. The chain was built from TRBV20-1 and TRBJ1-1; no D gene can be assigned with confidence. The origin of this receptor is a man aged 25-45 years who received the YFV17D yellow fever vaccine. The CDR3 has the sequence CSADAIPEAFF. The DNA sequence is TGCAGTGCCGACGCGATCCCTGAAGCTTTCTTT.